This T cell receptor (beta chain) was documented in a study of vaccination effects on CD4 cells after COVID-19. In the study overall: The participants, recipients of two vaccine doses, got either BNT162b2 or mRNA-1273. Cultures of fewer than 2.5 million PBMC per well contained around 11 IU/ml IL-2 plus 10 ug/ml peptides.

When around nine days of culture had elapsed, CD4+ T cells were isolated. To note about this clone: The antigen is not known.

Overall study findings and caveats: The study found marked clonal contraction of infection- and vaccine-induced clones late after vaccination. Early timepoints after infection were absent, and convalescent patients were few in the study.

The CDR3 runs 14 residues. Trimming took off 1 base at V and 1 base at J, with 7 bases between the two ends. Per germline, CDR1 SGHNT and CDR2 YENEEA. The protocol was immunoSEQ multiplex PCR, while the TCRdb copy is restricted to in-frame clones and leaves out a portion. This sample has 35,000 to 40,000 clones; approximately 72% occur once, and the top ten carry roughly 3.1%. The receptor's source is a human donor who received a COVID-19 vaccine. The rearrangement links TRBV11-3 to TRBJ1-1; D might be TRBD1 (5 bases). The specimen comprised CD4+ T cells from PBMCs cultured without peptide, sampled before COVID-19 vaccination. CDR3 nucleotide sequence: TGTGCCAGCAGCTTAGGGAGGGGGAACACTGAAGCTTTCTTT. It specifies CASSLGRGNTEAFF.